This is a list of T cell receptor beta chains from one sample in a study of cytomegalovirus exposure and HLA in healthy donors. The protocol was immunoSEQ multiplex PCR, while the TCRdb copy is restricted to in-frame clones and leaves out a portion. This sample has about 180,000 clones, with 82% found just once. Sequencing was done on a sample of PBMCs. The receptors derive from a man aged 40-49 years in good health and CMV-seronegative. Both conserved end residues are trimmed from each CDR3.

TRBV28 ASDLGRNTEAF
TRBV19 ASIRDRASNYGYT
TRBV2 ASRGTSGSLDTQY
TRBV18 ASSPDRGLWNTIY
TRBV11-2 AGSSSSLRGEQF
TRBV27 ASSEYPNSGGGTDTQY
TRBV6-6 ASWGQGRDTIY
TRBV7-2 ASSLGAGYNEQF
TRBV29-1 STGLENNEQF
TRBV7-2 ASSSQRGSSYEQY
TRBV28 ASSLAGGRDEQY
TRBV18 ASSPWDSQETQY
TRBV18 ASSPTGGTNTGELF
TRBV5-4 ASRTGTANTGELF
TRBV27 ASSLSGTQETQY
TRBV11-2 ASSLGTSGRLGTDTQY
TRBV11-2 ASSTRQGFSEQY
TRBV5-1 ASSPTSGGYDTQY
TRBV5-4 ASSLAGNSETQY
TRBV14 ASSQATSGGLWEQF
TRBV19 ASSTTGVRTEAF
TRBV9 ASSVAPGTYNEQF
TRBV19 ASSPRPGIYYGYT
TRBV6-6 ASSQFEQGNEQY
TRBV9 ASSVAGDFYEQY
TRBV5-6 ASSSQGTASYEQY
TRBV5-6 ASSWRGPARAYEQY
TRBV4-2 ASSQEGLGSEQF
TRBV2 ASSILQESSYNEQF
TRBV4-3 ASSQLPGQTYGYT
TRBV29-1 SVSPEGQYTGELF
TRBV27 ASRPPGGVTYEQY
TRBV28 ASCPRGSVDNEQF
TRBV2 ASTEGSGTADTQY
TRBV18 ASSPMDSSGNTIY
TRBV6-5 ASSYEWNYGYT
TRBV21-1 ASVAGSTDTQY
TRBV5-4 ASSLKGGNQPQH
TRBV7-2 ASSPPGTGKSEQY
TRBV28 ASRSLAGGTDTQY
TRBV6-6 ASRGGQGSYNEQF
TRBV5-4 ASSPGTSGISYEQY
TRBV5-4 ASSFRLADQETQY
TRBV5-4 ASSPSGRPYNEQF
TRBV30 AWSGQRDTEAF
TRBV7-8 ASSLMSVRNYGYT
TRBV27 ASSRAYNEKLF
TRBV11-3 ASSFRGQGTEAF